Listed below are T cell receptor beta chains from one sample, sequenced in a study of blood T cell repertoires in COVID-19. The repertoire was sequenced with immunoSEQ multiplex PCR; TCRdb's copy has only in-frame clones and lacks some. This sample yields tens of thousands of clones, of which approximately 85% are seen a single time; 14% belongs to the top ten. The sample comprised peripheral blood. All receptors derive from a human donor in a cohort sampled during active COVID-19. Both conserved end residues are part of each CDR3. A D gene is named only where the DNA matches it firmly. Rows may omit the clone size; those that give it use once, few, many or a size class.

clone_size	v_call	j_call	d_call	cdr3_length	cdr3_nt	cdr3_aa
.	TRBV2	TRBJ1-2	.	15	TGTGCCAGCAGAGACCGACTTCAGGGGATTAATGGCTACACCTTC	CASRDRLQGINGYTF
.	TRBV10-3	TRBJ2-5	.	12	TGTGCCATCAGCACTAGCCGTGAGACCCAGTACTTC	CAISTSRETQYF
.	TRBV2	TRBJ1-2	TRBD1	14	TGTGCCAGCAGAGCCCGGACAGGTAGCTATGGCTACACCTTC	CASRARTGSYGYTF
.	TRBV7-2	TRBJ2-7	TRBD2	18	TGTGCCAGCAGCTTAGCGCTTGGGAGCGGGAGATTTTTCTACGAGCAGTACTTC	CASSLALGSGRFFYEQYF
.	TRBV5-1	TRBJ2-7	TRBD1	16	TGCGCCAGCAGCTTGGGACATAGGGACAGTTCCTACGAGCAGTACTTC	CASSLGHRDSSYEQYF
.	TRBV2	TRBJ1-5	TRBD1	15	TGTGCCAGCAGAGCCCGGGACAGGGGCAATCAGCCCCAGCATTTT	CASRARDRGNQPQHF
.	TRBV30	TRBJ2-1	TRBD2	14	TGTGCCTGGAGTTCACTAGCGGTCTACAATGAGCAGTTCTTC	CAWSSLAVYNEQFF
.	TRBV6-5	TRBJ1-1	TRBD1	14	TGTGCCAGCAGCATTACAGGGGGCTACACTGAAGCTTTCTTT	CASSITGGYTEAFF
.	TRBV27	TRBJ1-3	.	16	TGTGCCAGCAGTTTTCGAGGTCCGATCTCTGGAAACACCATATATTTT	CASSFRGPISGNTIYF
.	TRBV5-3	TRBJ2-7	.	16	TGTGCCAGAAGCTTGGCCCCGGTGAGGGGGTGTAACGAGCAGTACTTC	CARSLAPVRGCNEQYF
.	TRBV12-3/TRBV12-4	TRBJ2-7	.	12	TGTGCCAGCAGCCCCCGAGGTTACGAGCAGTACTTC	CASSPRGYEQYF
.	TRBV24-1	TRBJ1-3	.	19	TGTGCCACCAGTGTCGTGGTCTCACCTAGCTCCTTCTCTGGAAACACCATATATTTT	CATSVVVSPSSFSGNTIYF
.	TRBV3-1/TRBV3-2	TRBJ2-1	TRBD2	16	TGTGCCAGCAGCCAAGAGCGGGAGGGCCTGGAGAATGAGCAGTTCTTC	CASSQEREGLENEQFF
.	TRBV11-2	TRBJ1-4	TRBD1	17	TGTGCCAGCAGCCCGACGGGGGACAGTGCAACTAATGAAAAACTGTTTTTT	CASSPTGDSATNEKLFF
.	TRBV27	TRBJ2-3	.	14	TGTGCCAGCAGTCCTCCGGGGAGCACAGATACGCAGTATTTT	CASSPPGSTDTQYF
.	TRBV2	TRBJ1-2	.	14	TGTGCCAGCAGTGGATCGACAGCCGGAGTTGGCTACACCTTC	CASSGSTAGVGYTF
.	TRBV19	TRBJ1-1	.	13	TGTGCCAGTAGTATTTCAATGAACACTGAAGCTTTCTTT	CASSISMNTEAFF
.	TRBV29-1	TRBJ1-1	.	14	TGCAGCGTTGAAGAAGGGGGGGGAGGCACTGAAGCTTTCTTT	CSVEEGGGGTEAFF
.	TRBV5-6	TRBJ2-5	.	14	TGTGCCAGCAGCCCGGGACTCCCCCAAGAGACCCAGTACTTC	CASSPGLPQETQYF
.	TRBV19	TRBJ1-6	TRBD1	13	TGTGCCAGTAGGACAGGGGGGAATTCACCCCTCCACTTT	CASRTGGNSPLHF
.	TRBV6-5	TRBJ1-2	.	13	TGTGCCAGCGCGGATACAGGCGGTTGGGGCTACACCTTC	CASADTGGWGYTF
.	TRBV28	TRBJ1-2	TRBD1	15	TGTGCCAGCAGCCGACAAACAGGGGCTAACTATGGCTACACCTTC	CASSRQTGANYGYTF
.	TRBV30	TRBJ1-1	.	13	TGTGCCTGGAGCTTCCAGGGATTCACTGAAGCTTTCTTT	CAWSFQGFTEAFF
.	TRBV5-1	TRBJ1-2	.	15	TGCGCCAGCAGCTTTGGCAGACAGACTAACTATGGCTACACCTTC	CASSFGRQTNYGYTF
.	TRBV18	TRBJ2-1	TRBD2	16	TGTGCCAGCTCACCTAGAGGACTAGCGGCCTACAATGAGCAGTTCTTC	CASSPRGLAAYNEQFF
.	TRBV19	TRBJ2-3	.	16	TGTGCCAGTAGTATGGTGGTTGTTAGAGGCACAGATACGCAGTATTTT	CASSMVVVRGTDTQYF
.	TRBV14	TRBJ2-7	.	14	TGTGCCAGCAGCCAGATTCCCGGGCGGGTCGAGCAGTACTTC	CASSQIPGRVEQYF
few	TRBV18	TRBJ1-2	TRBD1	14	TGTGCCAGCTCACCACCCGACAGGGTGAATGGCTACACCTTC	CASSPPDRVNGYTF
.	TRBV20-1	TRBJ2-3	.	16	TGCAGTGCTAGTAAGGGTGGGGGCCTAGGCACAGATACGCAGTATTTT	CSASKGGGLGTDTQYF
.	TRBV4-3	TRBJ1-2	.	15	TGCGTCAGCAGCCAAGATCTAGTACAGGGTGCTGGCTACACCTTC	CVSSQDLVQGAGYTF
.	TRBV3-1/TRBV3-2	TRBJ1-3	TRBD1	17	TGTGCCAGCAGCCAATCCTGGGACAGAAACGGGGGAAACACCATATATTTT	CASSQSWDRNGGNTIYF
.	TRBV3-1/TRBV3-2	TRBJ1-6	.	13	TGTGCCAGCAGCCCAAACCCTAAGACACCCCTCCACTTT	CASSPNPKTPLHF
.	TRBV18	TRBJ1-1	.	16	TGTGCCAGCTCACCAATGGGAGGGATTGGGAACACTGAAGCTTTCTTT	CASSPMGGIGNTEAFF
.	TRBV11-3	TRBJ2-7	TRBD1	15	TGTGCCAGCAGCTGGGGACAGGAAGTAACCTACGAGCAGTACTTC	CASSWGQEVTYEQYF
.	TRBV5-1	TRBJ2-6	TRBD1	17	TGCGCCAGCAGCTTACAGGGGTCTACCTCTGGGGCCAACGTCCTGACTTTC	CASSLQGSTSGANVLTF
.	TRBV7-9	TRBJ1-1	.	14	TGTGCCAGCAGCTCGGCCCGACAGAACACTGAAGCTTTCTTT	CASSSARQNTEAFF
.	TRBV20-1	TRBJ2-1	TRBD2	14	TGCAGTGCTAGTAGGACTAGCGGGAGGTATGAGCAGTTCTTC	CSASRTSGRYEQFF
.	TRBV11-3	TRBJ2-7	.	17	TGTGCCAGCAGCCTCCATCGGCGGGGGCTGAGCTCCTACGAGCAGTACTTC	CASSLHRRGLSSYEQYF
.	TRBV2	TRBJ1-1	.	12	TGTGCCAGCAGTGAAACGGGCACTGAAGCTTTCTTT	CASSETGTEAFF
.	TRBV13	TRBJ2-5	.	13	TGTGCCAGCAGCTTCGGTTGGCGGGAGACCCAGTACTTC	CASSFGWRETQYF
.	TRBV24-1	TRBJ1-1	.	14	TGTGCCACCAGAAGCACCAGGGGCAACACTGAAGCTTTCTTT	CATRSTRGNTEAFF
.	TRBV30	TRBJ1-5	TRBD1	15	TGTGCCTGGAGTCCCGCCGGGACAGACAATCAGCCCCAGCATTTT	CAWSPAGTDNQPQHF
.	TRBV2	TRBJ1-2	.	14	TGTGCCAGCAGTGGTGGGCCACCAAACTATGGCTACACCTTC	CASSGGPPNYGYTF
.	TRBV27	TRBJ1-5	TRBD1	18	TGTGCCAGCAGACCGGCGGGGACAGTTCCCTACGGCAATCAGCCCCAGCATTTT	CASRPAGTVPYGNQPQHF
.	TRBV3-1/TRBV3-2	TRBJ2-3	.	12	TGTGCCAGCAGCCCTCGCACAGATACGCAGTATTTT	CASSPRTDTQYF
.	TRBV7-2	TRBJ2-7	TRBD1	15	TGTGCCAGCAGCCCCGGCGGGACAGGGATGTACGAGCAGTACTTC	CASSPGGTGMYEQYF
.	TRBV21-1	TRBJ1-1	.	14	TGTGCCAGCAGCAAAGGAGAGGGGGTCACTGAAGCTTTCTTT	CASSKGEGVTEAFF
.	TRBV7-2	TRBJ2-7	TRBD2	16	TGTGCCAGCAGCTTATCCGTTGGTAGCGGGGTCTACGAGCAGTACTTC	CASSLSVGSGVYEQYF
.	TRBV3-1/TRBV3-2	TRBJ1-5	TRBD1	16	TGTGCCAGCAGCCAAGGCCCGGGACAGGGGTATCAGCCCCAGCATTTT	CASSQGPGQGYQPQHF
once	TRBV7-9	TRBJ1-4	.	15	TGTGCCAGCAGCCCCTCACGGGGTACTAATGAAAAACTGTTTTTT	CASSPSRGTNEKLFF
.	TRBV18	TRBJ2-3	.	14	TGTGCCAGCTCACCACCGTTACAGGCAGATACGCAGTATTTT	CASSPPLQADTQYF
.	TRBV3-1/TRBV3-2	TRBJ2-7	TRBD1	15	TGTGCCAGCAGCCCATACCGACAGGGGACCTACGAGCAGTACTTC	CASSPYRQGTYEQYF
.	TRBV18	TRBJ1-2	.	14	TGTGCCAGCTCACCACCTCAAGGCAGGGTGCCCTACACCTTC	CASSPPQGRVPYTF
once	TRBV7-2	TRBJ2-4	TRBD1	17	TGTGCCAGCAGCTCCCCGGGACAGGGACTAGCCAAAAACATTCAGTACTTC	CASSSPGQGLAKNIQYF
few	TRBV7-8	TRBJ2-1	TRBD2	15	TGTGCCAGCAGCGGTTATAGCGGGACGGACAATGAGCAGTTCTTC	CASSGYSGTDNEQFF
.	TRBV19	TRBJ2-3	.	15	TGTGCCAGTAGTATAGGATTCGGGAGCACAGATACGCAGTATTTT	CASSIGFGSTDTQYF
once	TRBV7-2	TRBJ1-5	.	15	TGTGCCAGCAGCTTAGGATGGGGAGGTAGGCAGCCCCAGCATTTT	CASSLGWGGRQPQHF